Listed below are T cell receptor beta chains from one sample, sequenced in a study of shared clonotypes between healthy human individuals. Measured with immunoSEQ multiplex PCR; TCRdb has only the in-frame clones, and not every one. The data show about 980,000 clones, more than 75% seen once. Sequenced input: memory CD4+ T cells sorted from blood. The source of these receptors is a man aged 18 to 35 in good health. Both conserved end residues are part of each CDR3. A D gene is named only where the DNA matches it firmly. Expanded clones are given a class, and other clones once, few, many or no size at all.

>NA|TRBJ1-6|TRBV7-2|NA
TGTGCCAGCAGCTTGGCCCCAGGACCCCTCCACTTT
CASSLAPGPLHF
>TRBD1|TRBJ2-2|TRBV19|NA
TGTGCCACCTCCGGGACAGCGAACACCGGGGAGCTGTTTTTT
CATSGTANTGELFF
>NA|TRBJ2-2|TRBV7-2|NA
TGTGCCAGCAGCTTCTTAGGAGTGAACACCGGGGAGCTGTTTTTT
CASSFLGVNTGELFF
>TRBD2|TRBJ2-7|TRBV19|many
TGTGCCAGTACCCTTAGAGGGGGATACGGCGGGAGGAGCTCCTACGAGCAGTACTTC
CASTLRGGYGGRSSYEQYF
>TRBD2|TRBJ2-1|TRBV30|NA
TGTGCCTGGAGTCCTCCCCCTAGCGGGAGCGGCAATGAGCAGTTCTTC
CAWSPPPSGSGNEQFF
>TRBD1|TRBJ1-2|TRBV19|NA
TGTGCCAGTAGTTCCAGGGGGGACAGAGATAACTATGGCTACACCTTC
CASSSRGDRDNYGYTF
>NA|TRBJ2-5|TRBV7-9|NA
TGTGCCAGCAGCTCGGGTGGAGCAGAGACCCAGTACTTC
CASSSGGAETQYF
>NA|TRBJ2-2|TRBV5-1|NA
TGCGCCAGCAGCCCAGGGGATACCGGGGAGCTGTTTTTT
CASSPGDTGELFF
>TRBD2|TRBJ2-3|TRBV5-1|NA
TGCGCCAGCAGTTGGAATGGGAGGGGCACAGATACGCAGTATTTT
CASSWNGRGTDTQYF
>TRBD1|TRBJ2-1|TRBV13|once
TGTGCCAGCAGCTTGGGTTTCGCCGGGACAGTACACAATGAGCAGTTCTTC
CASSLGFAGTVHNEQFF
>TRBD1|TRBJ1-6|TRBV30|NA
TGTGCCTGGACCGGGGACAGAAATTCACCCCTCCACTTT
CAWTGDRNSPLHF